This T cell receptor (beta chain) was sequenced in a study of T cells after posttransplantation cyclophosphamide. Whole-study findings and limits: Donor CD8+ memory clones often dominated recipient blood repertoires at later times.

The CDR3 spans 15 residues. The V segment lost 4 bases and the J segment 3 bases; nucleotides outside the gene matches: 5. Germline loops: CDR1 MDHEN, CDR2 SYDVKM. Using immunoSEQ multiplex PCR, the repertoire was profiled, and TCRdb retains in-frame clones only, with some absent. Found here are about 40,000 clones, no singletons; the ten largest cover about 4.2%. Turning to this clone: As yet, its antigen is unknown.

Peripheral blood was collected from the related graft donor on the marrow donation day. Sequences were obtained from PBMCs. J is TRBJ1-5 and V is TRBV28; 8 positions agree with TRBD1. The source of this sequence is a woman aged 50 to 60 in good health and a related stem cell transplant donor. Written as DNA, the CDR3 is TGTGCCAGCAGTTGGGGACAGGTCCTCAATCAGCCCCAGCATTTT. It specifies CASSWGQVLNQPQHF.